The entry below gives a single T cell receptor beta chain sequence along with its context. The antigen remains undetermined. This record comes from a study of spatial heterogeneity in lung cancer. Study-wide points: Blood showed ubiquitous tumor TCRs more often at resection than at routine follow-up.

Time point noted: sample taken at primary tumor resection. The authors sequenced whole RNA from tumor, nontumor lung or frozen PBMC without sorting. The ends lost 5 bases at V and 9 bases at J; junction bases unmatched: 10. Germline lookup yields CDR1 MDHEN and CDR2 SYDVKM. The CDR3 is 15 residues long. One entry per CDR3 protein results from TCRdb running MiXCR on the 5' RACE reads. The profile shows around 66,000 distinct CDR3 sequences, around 6% of them singletons. This receptor was taken from a female donor with early-stage non-small cell lung cancer. Specimen: PBMCs, collected at surgery. The V and J genes are TRBV28 and TRBJ1-6; 7 nucleotides line up with TRBD1. The CDR3 coding sequence is TGTGCCAGCAGTACCTCCGCGACAGGGCTTTCACCCCTCCACTTT. Amino acid sequence: CASSTSATGLSPLHF.